This T cell receptor (beta chain) comes out of a study of identical twins. Template switching created a universal primer site, and the cDNA included unique molecular identifiers. Each CDR3 protein gets one entry after TCRdb re-called the 5' RACE reads with MiXCR. The table lists 420,000 or so distinct CDR3 sequences, around 18% of them singletons, with 12% in the top ten. After removal of 5 bases from V and 1 base from J, the junction contained 6 bases not matched to a gene. CDR3 length: 15 residues. Germline CDR1 and CDR2: DFQATT and SNEGSKA (reference sequence). Worth noting for this clonotype: Antigen specificity is unknown.

Points from the study as a whole: Cord blood's abundant beta clonotypes had fewer insertions, unlike memory repertoires. Invariant MAIT and iNKT cells are populations that could partly confound zero-insertion analyses.

The J gene is TRBJ2-3, the V gene TRBV20-1, with 10 bases that match TRBD2. Sequencing was carried out using naive T cells sorted from blood. The clonotype originates from a man aged 45-60 years in good health. The CDR3 spells CSAYAGTSGTDTQYF. The CDR3 DNA reads as TGCAGTGCTTATGCCGGGACTAGCGGCACAGATACGCAGTATTTT.